This TCR beta chain is drawn from a study of T cells after yellow fever vaccination. Study in general: Preparation of fractions with low cell numbers was performed using SMART-Seq v4 Ultra Low Input. Study findings and constraints: Boosting was followed by the reappearance of most primary-vaccination clones (just under 98% CD4, 70% to 90% CD8).

A single record per CDR3 protein comes from TCRdb applying MiXCR to the 5' RACE reads. The table lists about 550,000 distinct CDR3 sequences, roughly a fifth of them singletons. Notes on this clonotype: Antigen specificity is unknown.

Sequencing was performed on PBMCs, taken 15 days after the yellow fever booster vaccination. The sequence was obtained from a young man who received the YFV17D yellow fever vaccine.

CDR3 loop: CASSLTGPQETQYF. CDR3 sequence (DNA): TGTGCCAGCAGCTTGACTGGACCCCAGGAGACCCAGTACTTC. The chain links TRBV5-5 to TRBJ2-5; D not resolved. Trimming pared 1 base from V and 5 bases from J, leaving 12 bases between. Looked up from germline, CDR1 is SGHKS and CDR2 is YYEKEE (reference sequence). The CDR3 runs 14 residues.